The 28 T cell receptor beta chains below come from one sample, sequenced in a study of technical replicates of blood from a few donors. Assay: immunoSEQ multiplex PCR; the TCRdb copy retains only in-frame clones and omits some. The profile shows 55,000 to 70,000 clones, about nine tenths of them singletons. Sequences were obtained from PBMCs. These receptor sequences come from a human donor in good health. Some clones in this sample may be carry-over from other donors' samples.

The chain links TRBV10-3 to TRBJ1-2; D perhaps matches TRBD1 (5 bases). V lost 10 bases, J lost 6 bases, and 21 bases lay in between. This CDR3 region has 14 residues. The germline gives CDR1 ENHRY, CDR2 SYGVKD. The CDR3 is CATTQSTDYNGYTF. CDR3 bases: TGTGCCACCACGCAATCGACAGATTATAATGGCTACACCTTC.

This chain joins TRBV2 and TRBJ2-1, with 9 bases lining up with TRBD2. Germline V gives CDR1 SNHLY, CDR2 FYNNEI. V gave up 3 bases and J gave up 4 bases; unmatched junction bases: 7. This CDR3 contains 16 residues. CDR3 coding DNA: TGTGCCAGCAGTGATGTGAGAAGCGGGGGGTACAATGAGCAGTTCTTC. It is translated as CASSDVRSGGYNEQFF.

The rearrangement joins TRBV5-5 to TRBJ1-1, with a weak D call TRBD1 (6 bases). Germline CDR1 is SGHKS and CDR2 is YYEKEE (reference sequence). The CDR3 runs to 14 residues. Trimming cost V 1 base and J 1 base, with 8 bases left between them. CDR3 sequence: CASSLRDKNTEAFF. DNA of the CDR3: TGTGCCAGCAGCTTGAGGGACAAGAACACTGAAGCTTTCTTT.

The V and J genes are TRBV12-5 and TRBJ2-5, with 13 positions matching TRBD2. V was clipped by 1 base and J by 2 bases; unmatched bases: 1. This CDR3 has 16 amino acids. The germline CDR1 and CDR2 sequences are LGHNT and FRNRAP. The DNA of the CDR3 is TGTGCTAGTGGTTTGGGACTAGCGGGGGGTCAAGAGACCCAGTACTTC. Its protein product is CASGLGLAGGQETQYF.

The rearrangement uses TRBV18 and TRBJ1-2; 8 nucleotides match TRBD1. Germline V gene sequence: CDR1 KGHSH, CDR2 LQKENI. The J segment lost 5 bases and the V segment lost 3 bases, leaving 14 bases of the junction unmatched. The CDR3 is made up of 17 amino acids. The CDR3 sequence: CASSPGDRTRLWYGYTF. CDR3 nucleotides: TGTGCCAGCTCACCCGGGGACAGGACCCGTTTGTGGTATGGCTACACCTTC.

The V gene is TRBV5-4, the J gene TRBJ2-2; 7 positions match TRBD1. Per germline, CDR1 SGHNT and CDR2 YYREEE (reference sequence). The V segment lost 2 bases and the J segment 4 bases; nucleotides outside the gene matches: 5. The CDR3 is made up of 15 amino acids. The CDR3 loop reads CASSLYRGGTGELFF. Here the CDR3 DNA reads TGTGCCAGCAGCTTATACAGGGGTGGCACCGGGGAGCTGTTTTTT. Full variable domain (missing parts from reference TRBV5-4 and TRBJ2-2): ETGVTQSPTHLIKTRGQQVTLRCSSQSGHNTVSWYQQALGQGPQFIFQYYREEENGRGNFPPRFSGLQFPNYSSELNVNALELDDSALYLCASSLYRGGTGELFFGEGSRLTVL.

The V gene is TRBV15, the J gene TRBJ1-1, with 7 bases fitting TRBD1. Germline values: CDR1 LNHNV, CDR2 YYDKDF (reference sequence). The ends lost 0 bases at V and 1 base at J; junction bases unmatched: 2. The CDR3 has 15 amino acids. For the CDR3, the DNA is TGTGCCACCAGCAGAGAAAGGGACAGGAACACTGAAGCTTTCTTT. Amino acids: CATSRERDRNTEAFF.

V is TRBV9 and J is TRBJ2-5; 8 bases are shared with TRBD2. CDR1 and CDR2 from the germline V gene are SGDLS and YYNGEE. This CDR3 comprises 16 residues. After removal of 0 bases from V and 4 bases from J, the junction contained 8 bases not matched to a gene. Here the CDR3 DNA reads TGTGCCAGCAGCGTAGGCGTGCGGGAGGTCGGAGAGACCCAGTACTTC. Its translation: CASSVGVREVGETQYF.

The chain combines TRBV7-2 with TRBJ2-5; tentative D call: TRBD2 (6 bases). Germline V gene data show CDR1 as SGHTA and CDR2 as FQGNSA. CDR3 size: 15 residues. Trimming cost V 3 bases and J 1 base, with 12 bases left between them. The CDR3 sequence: CASSFSKRVQETQYF. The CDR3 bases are TGTGCCAGCAGCTTTTCTAAGCGGGTCCAAGAGACCCAGTACTTC.

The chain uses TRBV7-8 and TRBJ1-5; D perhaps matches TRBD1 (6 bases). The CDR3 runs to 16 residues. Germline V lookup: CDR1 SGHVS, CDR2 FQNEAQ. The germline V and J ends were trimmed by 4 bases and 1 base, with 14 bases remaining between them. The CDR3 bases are TGTGCCAGCAGCTCCGGGGGGGCAGGGAGCAATCAGCCCCAGCATTTT. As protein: CASSSGGAGSNQPQHF.

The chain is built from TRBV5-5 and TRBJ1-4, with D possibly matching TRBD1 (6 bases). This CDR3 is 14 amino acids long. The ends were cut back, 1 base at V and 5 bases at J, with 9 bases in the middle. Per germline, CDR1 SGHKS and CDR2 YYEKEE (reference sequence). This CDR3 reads CASSLWTDNEKLFF. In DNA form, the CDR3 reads TGTGCCAGCAGCTTGTGGACAGACAATGAAAAACTGTTTTTT.

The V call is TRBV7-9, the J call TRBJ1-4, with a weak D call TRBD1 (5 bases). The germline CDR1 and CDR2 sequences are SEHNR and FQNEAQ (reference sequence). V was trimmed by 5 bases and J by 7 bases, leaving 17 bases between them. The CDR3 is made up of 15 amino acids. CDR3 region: CASSLGLTQGEKLFF. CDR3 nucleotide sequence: TGTGCCAGCAGCCTAGGGCTTACTCAGGGTGAAAAACTGTTTTTT.

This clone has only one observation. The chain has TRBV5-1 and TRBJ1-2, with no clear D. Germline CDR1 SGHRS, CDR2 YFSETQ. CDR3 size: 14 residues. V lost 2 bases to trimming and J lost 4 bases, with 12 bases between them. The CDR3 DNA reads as TGCGCCAGCAGCTTCGGAGGCCCGGGCTATGGCTACACCTTC. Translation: CASSFGGPGYGYTF.

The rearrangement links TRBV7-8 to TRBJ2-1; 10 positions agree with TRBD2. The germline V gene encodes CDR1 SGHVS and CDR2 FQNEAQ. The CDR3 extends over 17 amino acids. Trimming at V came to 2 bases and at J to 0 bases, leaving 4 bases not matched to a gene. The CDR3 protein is CASSLFGLAASYNEQFF. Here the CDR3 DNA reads TGTGCCAGCAGCTTATTCGGACTAGCGGCCTCCTACAATGAGCAGTTCTTC.

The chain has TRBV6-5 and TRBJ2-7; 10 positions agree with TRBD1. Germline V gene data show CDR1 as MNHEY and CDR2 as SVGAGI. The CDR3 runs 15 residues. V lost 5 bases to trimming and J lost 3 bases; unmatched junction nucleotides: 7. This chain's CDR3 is CASSTRDRGVYEQYF. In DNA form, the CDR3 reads TGTGCCAGCAGTACACGGGACAGGGGCGTCTACGAGCAGTACTTC.

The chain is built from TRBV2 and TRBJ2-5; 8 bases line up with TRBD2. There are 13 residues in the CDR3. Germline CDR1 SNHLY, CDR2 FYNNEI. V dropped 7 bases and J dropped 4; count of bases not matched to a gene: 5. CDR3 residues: CASKGLAGETQYF. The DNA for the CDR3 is TGTGCCAGCAAGGGTCTAGCGGGAGAGACCCAGTACTTC.

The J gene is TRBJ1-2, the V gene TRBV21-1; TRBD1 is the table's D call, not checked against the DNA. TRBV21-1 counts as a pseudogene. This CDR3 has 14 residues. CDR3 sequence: CALRGQSSNYGYTF. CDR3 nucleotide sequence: TGTGCCCTCAGGGGGCAGTCGTCTAACTATGGCTACACCTTC.

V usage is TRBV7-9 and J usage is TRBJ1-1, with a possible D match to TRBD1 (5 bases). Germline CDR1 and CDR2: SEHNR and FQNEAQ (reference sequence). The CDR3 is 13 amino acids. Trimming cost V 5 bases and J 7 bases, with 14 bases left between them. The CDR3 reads CASSPPWTIEAFF. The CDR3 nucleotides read TGTGCCAGCAGCCCTCCCTGGACAATTGAAGCTTTCTTT.

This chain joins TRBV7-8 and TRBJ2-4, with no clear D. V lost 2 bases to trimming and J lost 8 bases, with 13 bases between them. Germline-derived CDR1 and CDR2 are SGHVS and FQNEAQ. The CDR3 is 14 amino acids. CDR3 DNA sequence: TGTGCCAGCAGCTTAAGTATCAACAACGACATTCAGTACTTC. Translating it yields CASSLSINNDIQYF.

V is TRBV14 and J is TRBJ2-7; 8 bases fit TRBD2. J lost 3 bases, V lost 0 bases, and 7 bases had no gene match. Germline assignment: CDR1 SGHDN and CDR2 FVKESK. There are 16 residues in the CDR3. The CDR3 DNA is TGTGCCAGCAGCCAAGATTGGCCTAGCGGGTACTACGAGCAGTACTTC. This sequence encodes CASSQDWPSGYYEQYF. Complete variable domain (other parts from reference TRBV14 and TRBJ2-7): EAGVTQFPSHSVIEKGQTVTLRCDPISGHDNLYWYRRVMGKEIKFLLHFVKESKQDESGMPNNRFLAERTGGTYSTLKVQPAELEDSGVYFCASSQDWPSGYYEQYFGPGTRLTVT.

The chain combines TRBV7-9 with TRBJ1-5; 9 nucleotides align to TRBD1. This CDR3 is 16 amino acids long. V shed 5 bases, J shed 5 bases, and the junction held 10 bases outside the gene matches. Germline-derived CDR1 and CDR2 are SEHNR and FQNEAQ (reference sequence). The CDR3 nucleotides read TGTGCCAGCAGCATGTCGACAGGGGGGGTCTATCAGCCCCAGCATTTT. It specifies CASSMSTGGVYQPQHF.

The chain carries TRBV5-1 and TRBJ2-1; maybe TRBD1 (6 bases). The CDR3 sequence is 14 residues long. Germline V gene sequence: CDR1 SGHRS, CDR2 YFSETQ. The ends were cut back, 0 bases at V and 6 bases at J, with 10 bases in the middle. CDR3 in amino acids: CASSLGGQSNEQFF. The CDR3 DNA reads TGCGCCAGCAGCTTGGGGGGGCAGAGCAATGAGCAGTTCTTC.

In DNA form, the CDR3 reads TGTGCCAGTAGTACATACGGACAGGGCCCCTACGAGCAGTACTTC. This sequence encodes CASSTYGQGPYEQYF. The gene calls are TRBV19 and TRBJ2-7, with TRBD1 matching over 8 bases. CDR1 is LNHDA, CDR2 SQIVND, per germline (reference sequence). The CDR3 has 15 amino acids. The trim removed 4 bases at V and 2 bases at J, leaving 7 bases unmatched.

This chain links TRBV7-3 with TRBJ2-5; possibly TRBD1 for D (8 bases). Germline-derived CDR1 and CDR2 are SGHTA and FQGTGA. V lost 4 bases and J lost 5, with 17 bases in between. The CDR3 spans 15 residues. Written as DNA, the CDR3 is TGTGCCAGCAGCTCGGCCGGACAGGGAGGGGAGACCCAGTACTTC. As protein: CASSSAGQGGETQYF. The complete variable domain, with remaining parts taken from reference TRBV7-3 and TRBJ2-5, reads GAGVSQTPSNKVTEKGKYVELRCDPISGHTALYWYRQSLGQGPEFLIYFQGTGAADDSGLPNDRFFAVRPEGSVSTLKIQRTERGDSAVYLCASSSAGQGGETQYFGPGTRLLVL.

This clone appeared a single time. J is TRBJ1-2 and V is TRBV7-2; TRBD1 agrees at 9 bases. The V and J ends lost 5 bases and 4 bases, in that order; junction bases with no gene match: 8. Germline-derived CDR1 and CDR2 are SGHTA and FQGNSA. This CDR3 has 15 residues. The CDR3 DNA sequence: TGTGCCAGCAGCCACGACAGGACAGGGGTCTATGGCTACACCTTC. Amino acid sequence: CASSHDRTGVYGYTF.

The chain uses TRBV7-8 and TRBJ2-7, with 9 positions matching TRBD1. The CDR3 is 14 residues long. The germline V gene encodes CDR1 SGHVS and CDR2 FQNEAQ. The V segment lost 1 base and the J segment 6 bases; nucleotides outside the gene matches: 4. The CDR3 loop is CASSLDTGGTEQYF. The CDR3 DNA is TGTGCCAGCAGCTTAGACACAGGGGGCACCGAGCAGTACTTC.

CDR3 in DNA: TGTGCCAGCAGTTACGAAGGGGGCCGGGGCACTGAAGCTTTCTTT. Translation: CASSYEGGRGTEAFF. This chain uses TRBV6-5 with TRBJ1-1; 7 nucleotides line up with TRBD1. V lost 2 bases to trimming and J lost 4 bases; unmatched junction nucleotides: 7. The length of the CDR3 is 15 residues. Germline CDR1 and CDR2: MNHEY and SVGAGI.

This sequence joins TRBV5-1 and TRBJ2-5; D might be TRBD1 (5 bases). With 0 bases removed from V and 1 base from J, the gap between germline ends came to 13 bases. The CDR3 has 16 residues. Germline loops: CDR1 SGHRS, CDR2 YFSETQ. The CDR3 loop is CASSLVPLQAQETQYF. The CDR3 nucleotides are TGCGCCAGCAGCTTGGTGCCCCTACAGGCCCAAGAGACCCAGTACTTC.